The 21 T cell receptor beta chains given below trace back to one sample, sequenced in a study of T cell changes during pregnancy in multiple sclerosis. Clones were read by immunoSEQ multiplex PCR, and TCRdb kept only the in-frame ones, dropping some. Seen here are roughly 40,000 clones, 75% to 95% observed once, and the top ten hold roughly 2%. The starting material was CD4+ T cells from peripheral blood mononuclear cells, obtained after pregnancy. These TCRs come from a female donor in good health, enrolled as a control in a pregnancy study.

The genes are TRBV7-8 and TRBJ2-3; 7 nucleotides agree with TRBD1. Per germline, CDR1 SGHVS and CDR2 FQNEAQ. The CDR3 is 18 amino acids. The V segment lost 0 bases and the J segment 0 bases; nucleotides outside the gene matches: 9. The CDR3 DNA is TGTGCCAGCAGCTTAGCCGTGGGGGACAGCTCTAGCACAGATACGCAGTATTTT. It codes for CASSLAVGDSSSTDTQYF.

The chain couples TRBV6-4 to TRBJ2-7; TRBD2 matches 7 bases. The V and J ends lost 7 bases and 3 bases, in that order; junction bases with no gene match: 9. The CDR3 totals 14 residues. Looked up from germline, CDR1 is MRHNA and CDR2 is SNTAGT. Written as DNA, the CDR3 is TGTGCCAGCATCCACGGGGGGTTTGGCTACGAGCAGTACTTC. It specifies CASIHGGFGYEQYF.

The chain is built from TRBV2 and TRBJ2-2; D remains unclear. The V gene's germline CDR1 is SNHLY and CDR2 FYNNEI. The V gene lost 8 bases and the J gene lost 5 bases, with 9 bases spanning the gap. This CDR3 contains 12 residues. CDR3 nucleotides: TGTGCCAGCTCGTCAGGAACCGGGGAGCTGTTTTTT. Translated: CASSSGTGELFF.

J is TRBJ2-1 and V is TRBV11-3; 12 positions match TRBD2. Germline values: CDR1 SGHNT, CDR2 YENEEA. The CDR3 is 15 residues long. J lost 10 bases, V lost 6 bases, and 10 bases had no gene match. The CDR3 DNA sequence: TGTGCCAGCAGGACTAGCGGGAGCCCTACTCGAGAGCAGTTCTTC. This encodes CASRTSGSPTREQFF.

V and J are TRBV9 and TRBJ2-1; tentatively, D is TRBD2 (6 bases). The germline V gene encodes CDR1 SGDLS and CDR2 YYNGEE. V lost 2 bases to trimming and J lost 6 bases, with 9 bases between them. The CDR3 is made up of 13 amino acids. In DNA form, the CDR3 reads TGTGCCAGCAGCGTTACCGGGAGCAATGAGCAGTTCTTC. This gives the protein CASSVTGSNEQFF.

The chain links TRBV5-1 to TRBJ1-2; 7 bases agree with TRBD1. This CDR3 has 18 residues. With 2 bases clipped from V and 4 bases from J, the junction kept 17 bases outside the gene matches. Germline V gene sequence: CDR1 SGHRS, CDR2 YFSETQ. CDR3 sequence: CASSFGTLTGARGYGYTF. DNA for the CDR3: TGCGCCAGCAGCTTTGGGACCTTAACAGGGGCCCGAGGCTATGGCTACACCTTC.

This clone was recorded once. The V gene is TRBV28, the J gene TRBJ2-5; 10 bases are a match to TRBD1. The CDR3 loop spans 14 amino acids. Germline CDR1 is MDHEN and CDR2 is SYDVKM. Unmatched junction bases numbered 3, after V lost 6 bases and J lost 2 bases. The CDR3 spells CASSSDRGQETQYF. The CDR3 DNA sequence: TGTGCCAGCAGCTCGGACAGGGGGCAAGAGACCCAGTACTTC.

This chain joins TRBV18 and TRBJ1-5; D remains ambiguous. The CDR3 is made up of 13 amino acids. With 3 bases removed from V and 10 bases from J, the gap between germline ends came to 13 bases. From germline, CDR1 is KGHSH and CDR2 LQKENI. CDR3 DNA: TGTGCCAGCTCACCTCGGTCTAATGATCCCCAGCATTTT. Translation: CASSPRSNDPQHF.

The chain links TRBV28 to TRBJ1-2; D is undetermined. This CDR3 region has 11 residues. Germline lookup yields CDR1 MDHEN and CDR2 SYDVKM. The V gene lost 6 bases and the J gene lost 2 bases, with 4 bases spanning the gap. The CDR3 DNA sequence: TGTGCCAGCAGGGCCAACTATGGCTACACCTTC. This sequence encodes CASRANYGYTF.

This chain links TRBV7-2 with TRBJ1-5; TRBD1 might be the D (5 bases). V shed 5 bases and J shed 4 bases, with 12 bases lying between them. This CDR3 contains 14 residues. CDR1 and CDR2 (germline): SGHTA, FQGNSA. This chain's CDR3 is CASSPRVGNQPQHF. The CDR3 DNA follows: TGTGCCAGCAGCCCCAGGGTGGGAAATCAGCCCCAGCATTTT.

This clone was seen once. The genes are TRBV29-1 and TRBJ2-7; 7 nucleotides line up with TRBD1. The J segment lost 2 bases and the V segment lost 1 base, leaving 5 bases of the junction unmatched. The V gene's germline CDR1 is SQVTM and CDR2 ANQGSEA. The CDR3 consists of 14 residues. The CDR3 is CSVEGLGTAYEQYF. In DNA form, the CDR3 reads TGCAGCGTTGAAGGTCTGGGGACAGCCTACGAGCAGTACTTC.

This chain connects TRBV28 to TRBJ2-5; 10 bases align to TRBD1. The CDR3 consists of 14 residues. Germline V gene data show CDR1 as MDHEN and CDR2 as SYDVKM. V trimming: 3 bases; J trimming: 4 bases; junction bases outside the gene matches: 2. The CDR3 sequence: CASSLGTGVETQYF. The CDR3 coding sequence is TGTGCCAGCAGTTTGGGGACAGGGGTAGAGACCCAGTACTTC.

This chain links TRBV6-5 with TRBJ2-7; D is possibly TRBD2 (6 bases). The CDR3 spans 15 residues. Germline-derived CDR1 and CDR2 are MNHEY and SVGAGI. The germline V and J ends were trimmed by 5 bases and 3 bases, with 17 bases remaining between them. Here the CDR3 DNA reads TGTGCCAGCAGTAATAGCGGCACAGCCGTCTACGAGCAGTACTTC. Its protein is CASSNSGTAVYEQYF.

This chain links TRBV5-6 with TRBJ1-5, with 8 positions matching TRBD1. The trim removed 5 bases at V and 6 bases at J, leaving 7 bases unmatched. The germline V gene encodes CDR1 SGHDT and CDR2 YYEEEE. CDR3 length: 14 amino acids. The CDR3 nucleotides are TGTGCCAGCAGTTTGAGGGACAGGAGTCAGCCCCAGCATTTT. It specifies CASSLRDRSQPQHF. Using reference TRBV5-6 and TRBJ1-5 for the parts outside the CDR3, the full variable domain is DAGVTQSPTHLIKTRGQQVTLRCSPKSGHDTVSWYQQALGQGPQFIFQYYEEEERQRGNFPDRFSGHQFPNYSSELNVNALLLGDSALYLCASSLRDRSQPQHFGDGTRLSIL.

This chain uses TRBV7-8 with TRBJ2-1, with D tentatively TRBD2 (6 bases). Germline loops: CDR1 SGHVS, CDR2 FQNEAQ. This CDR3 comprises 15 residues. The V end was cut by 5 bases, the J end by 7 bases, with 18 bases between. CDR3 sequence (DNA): TGTGCCAGCAGCCCGAGGGTGGGGGGATGGAATGAGCAGTTCTTC. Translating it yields CASSPRVGGWNEQFF.

The CDR3 reads CARSFWGGRFSNYGYTF. CDR3 sequence (DNA): TGTGCCAGAAGCTTCTGGGGGGGGCGCTTCTCCAACTATGGCTACACCTTC. The rearrangement uses TRBV5-3 and TRBJ1-2, with a tentative D call TRBD1 (6 bases). TRBV5-3 is noted as an ORF with a role that remains uncertain. V shed 2 bases and J shed 2 bases, with 19 bases lying between them. CDR3 length equals 17 residues.

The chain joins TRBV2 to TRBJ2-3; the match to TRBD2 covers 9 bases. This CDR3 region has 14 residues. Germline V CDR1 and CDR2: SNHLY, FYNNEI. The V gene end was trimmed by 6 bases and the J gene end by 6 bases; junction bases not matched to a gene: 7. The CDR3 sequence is CASRRSSGIDTQYF. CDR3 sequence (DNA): TGTGCCAGCAGGCGGTCTAGCGGGATTGATACGCAGTATTTT.

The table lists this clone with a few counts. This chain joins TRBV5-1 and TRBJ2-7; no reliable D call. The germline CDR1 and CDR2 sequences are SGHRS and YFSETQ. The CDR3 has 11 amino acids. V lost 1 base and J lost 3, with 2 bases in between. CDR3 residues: CASSLHYEQYF. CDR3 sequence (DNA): TGCGCCAGCAGCTTGCACTACGAGCAGTACTTC.

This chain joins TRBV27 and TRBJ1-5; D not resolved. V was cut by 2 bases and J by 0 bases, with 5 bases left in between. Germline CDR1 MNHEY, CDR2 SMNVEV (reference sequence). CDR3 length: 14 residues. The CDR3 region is CASSLRDSNQPQHF. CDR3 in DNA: TGTGCCAGCAGTTTACGGGATAGCAATCAGCCCCAGCATTTT.

CDR3 amino acids: CASSLLAGLGNEQFF. The DNA of the CDR3 is TGTGCCAGCAGTTTATTAGCGGGTCTGGGAAATGAGCAGTTCTTC. The chain combines TRBV28 with TRBJ2-1, with 7 bases fitting TRBD2. V lost 1 base and J lost 7; bases outside the gene matches: 7. The CDR3 spans 15 residues. Germline V gene data show CDR1 as MDHEN and CDR2 as SYDVKM.

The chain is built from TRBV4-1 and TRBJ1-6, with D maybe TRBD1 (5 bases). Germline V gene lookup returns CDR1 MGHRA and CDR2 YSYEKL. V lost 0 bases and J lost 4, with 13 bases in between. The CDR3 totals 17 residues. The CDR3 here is CASSQDSETAYNSPLHF. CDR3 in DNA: TGCGCCAGCAGCCAAGATTCTGAGACAGCTTATAATTCACCCCTCCACTTT.